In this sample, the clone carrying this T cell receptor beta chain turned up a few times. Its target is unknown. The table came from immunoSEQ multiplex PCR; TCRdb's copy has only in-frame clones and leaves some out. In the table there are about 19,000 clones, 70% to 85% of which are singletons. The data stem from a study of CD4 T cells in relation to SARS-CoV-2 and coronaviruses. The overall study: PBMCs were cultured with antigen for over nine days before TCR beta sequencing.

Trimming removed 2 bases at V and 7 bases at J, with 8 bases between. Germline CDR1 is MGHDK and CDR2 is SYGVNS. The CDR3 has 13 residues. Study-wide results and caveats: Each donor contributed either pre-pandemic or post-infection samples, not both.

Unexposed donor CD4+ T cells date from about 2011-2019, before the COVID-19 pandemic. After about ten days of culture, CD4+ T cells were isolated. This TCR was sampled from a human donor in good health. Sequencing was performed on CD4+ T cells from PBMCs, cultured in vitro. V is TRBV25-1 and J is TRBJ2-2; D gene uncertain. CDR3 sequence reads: CASSEIHGGELFF. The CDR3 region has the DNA TGTGCCAGCAGTGAAATCCACGGCGGGGAGCTGTTTTTT.